This TCR beta chain appears in the sequencing data of a study of T cells in Graves' hyperthyroidism and ophthalmopathy. This clonotype was recorded once. Antigen: not known. Mismatch with germline at one junction end may stem from a read error. RNA transcripts provided the source from which TCR beta CDR3 regions were amplified. A set of HTBI primers served as the primers for a first-round RT-PCR of the TCR CDR3. TCRdb itself ran the multiplex PCR reads through MiXCR, one entry per CDR3 protein. This sample carries around 600,000 distinct CDR3 sequences, approximately 15% of them seen once, and the ten largest clones take approximately 6.4%. General study results and limits: Prediction of ophthalmopathy progression came a median roughly 6.7 months pre-onset.

CDR1 and CDR2 from the germline V gene are SGDLS and YYNGEE. The CDR3 runs 16 residues. V and J are TRBV9 and TRBJ2-6, with 7 bases fitting TRBD1. This receptor was obtained from a woman under 30 with Graves' ophthalmopathy. The sequencing sample was made of blood. This chain's CDR3 is CASSMDRNSGANVLTF. The DNA of the CDR3 is TGCGCCAGCAGCATGGACAGGAACTCTGGGGCCAACGTCCTGACTTTC.